This T cell receptor (beta chain) originates from a study of T-cell memory formation after mild COVID-19. Each CDR3 protein is one row after TCRdb ran MiXCR on the 5' RACE reads. The repertoire consists of hundreds of thousands of distinct CDR3 sequences, with 8% to 10% occurring once and the leading ten covering approximately 22%. In germline, CDR1 is SQVTM, CDR2 ANQGSEA. This CDR3 is built from 17 residues. Trimming cost V 0 bases and J 0 bases; bases outside gene matches: 9. The sample holds a few counts of this clonotype. As yet, its antigen is unknown. General study results and limits: Day 15 to 85 contractors were CD4/CD8 balanced; later expanders leaned CD4+. Researchers could not confirm that second-wave clones peaking on day 37 targeted SARS-CoV-2.

This clonotype was obtained from a man between 18 and 29 years old who had mild COVID-19 (a few samples of this study predate the infection). Cell type and time point are not known. The sequenced material came from PBMCs or a T cell subset sorted from them (not recorded which). The chain employs TRBV29-1 and TRBJ2-7; 9 nucleotides line up with TRBD1. The CDR3 DNA reads TGCAGCGTTGAAGATGCGGGACAGGGTGTGCGCTCCTACGAGCAGTACTTC. Amino acid sequence: CSVEDAGQGVRSYEQYF.